The present T cell receptor (beta chain) was sequenced within a study of T cells after yellow fever vaccination. Study at large: Fractions with few cells were prepared using SMART-Seq v4 Ultra Low Input.

UMIs were added to TCR cDNA along with a universal primer site when it was made by 5'RACE template switching. TCRdb processed the 5' RACE reads anew with MiXCR; each CDR3 protein has one entry. The sample has under 550,000 distinct CDR3 sequences; around a fifth are singletons. General observations from the study: The study re-detected most primary-vaccination clones after the booster (about 96% CD4, 80% to 90% CD8). The presence of abundant clonotypes contaminating from the bulk population was possible in FACS-sorted repertoires.

With respect to this clonotype: The antigen is unknown.

This CDR3 is built from 16 residues. Germline V lookup: CDR1 MGHRA, CDR2 YSYEKL. V was shortened by 1 base and J by 5 bases, with 15 bases between the two germline ends. The specimen was PBMCs, collected more than 20 days after the first yellow fever vaccination. The receptor's source is a man between 18 and 29 years old who received the YFV17D yellow fever vaccine. V and J are TRBV4-1 and TRBJ2-1; D perhaps matches TRBD2 (5 bases). CDR3 coding DNA: TGCGCCAGCAGCCAAGCCCAAACCGGGGTCCACAATGAGCAGTTCTTC. This sequence encodes CASSQAQTGVHNEQFF.